A selection of T cell receptor beta chains follows, all from one sample in a study of blood T cell repertoires in COVID-19. Only in-frame clones appear in the TCRdb table, and some are missing; sequencing was by immunoSEQ multiplex PCR. Counted here are 40,000 to 50,000 clones, roughly three quarters occurring once; the ten biggest clones make up 8.5% to 9%. The sample was peripheral blood. These receptors originate from a man between 65 and 85 years old with active or convalescent COVID-19. CDR3s include the opening cysteine and the closing phenylalanine or tryptophan. Each record gives: J gene, V gene, clone size, CDR3 protein. Where a row states a size, it is once, few, many or the class of an expanded clone; other rows omit it.

TRBJ2-2	TRBV7-9	.	CASSLALGLTGELFF
TRBJ2-7	TRBV29-1	.	CSVLPAGKYEQYF
TRBJ1-1	TRBV11-2	.	CASSQKPDRATEAFF
TRBJ1-1	TRBV9	.	CASSSGTANTEAFF
TRBJ1-2	TRBV28	.	CASRSGNPYGYTF
TRBJ2-1	TRBV4-1	few	CASSHTQLSDEQFF
TRBJ2-2	TRBV10-2	.	CASRQAGSGELFF
TRBJ1-3	TRBV6-5	.	CASSLGTAGNTIYF
TRBJ2-1	TRBV6-5	.	CASRAEGRGWNEQFF
TRBJ2-3	TRBV29-1	.	CSVEAASGGGDTQYF
TRBJ2-7	TRBV18	.	CASSPGTSGVNEQYF
TRBJ1-6	TRBV5-5	.	CASRTGLNSPLHF
TRBJ1-1	TRBV2	.	CASKGQFNTEAFF
TRBJ1-2	TRBV19	.	CASSRSRAGVLDGYTF
TRBJ2-3	TRBV6-5	.	CASNQAGGTDTQYF
TRBJ1-1	TRBV5-1	.	CASSFSGETEAFF
TRBJ2-7	TRBV6-1	.	CASSEATGMKQYF
TRBJ1-2	TRBV19	.	CASNSLDRPAVYGYTF
TRBJ1-2	TRBV14	few	CASSRYKGANYGYTF
TRBJ2-2	TRBV14	.	CASSQPIGELFF
TRBJ2-1	TRBV2	.	CASSGGLWGPLNNEQFF
TRBJ1-4	TRBV19	.	CASSHLGAGNEKLFF
TRBJ2-5	TRBV5-1	.	CASSLGQGGETQYF
TRBJ2-1	TRBV3-1/TRBV3-2	.	CASSERYEQFF
TRBJ2-3	TRBV5-1	.	CASSSSPSTDTQYF
TRBJ1-1	TRBV19	.	CASSTSDRYAFF
TRBJ2-1	TRBV7-9	.	CASSLKLAGYNEQFF
TRBJ2-1	TRBV28	.	CASRPHGAGGNNEQFF
TRBJ2-2	TRBV5-1	.	CASSSSLNTGELFF
TRBJ1-5	TRBV7-9	.	CASSFGSPGNQPQHF
TRBJ1-2	TRBV5-1	.	CASSWESQGGYTF
TRBJ1-1	TRBV6-6	few	CASSYDSIAFF
TRBJ2-2	TRBV19	few	CASSSYRGGTGELFF
TRBJ2-5	TRBV6-6	.	CASSSLGGGGETQYF
TRBJ1-5	TRBV3-1/TRBV3-2	.	CASSQRGSQPQHF
TRBJ2-2	TRBV28	once	CASRKVRTGELFF
TRBJ1-1	TRBV19	.	CASSFTGNTEAFF
TRBJ1-1	TRBV7-3	.	CASGQPHTEAFF
TRBJ2-3	TRBV14	few	CASSLLLAGGPGDTQYF
TRBJ1-2	TRBV19	.	CASSISPGEYGYTF
TRBJ1-2	TRBV29-1	once	CSVGTGGPGYTF
TRBJ2-7	TRBV4-1	.	CASSQEAGRGEQYF
TRBJ2-7	TRBV25-1	.	CASSELPGGPTYEQYF
TRBJ2-5	TRBV5-6	.	CASSRTSETQYF
TRBJ1-5	TRBV10-3	.	CATGYSRGNQPQHF
TRBJ1-4	TRBV2	many	CASNTGVTNEKLFF
TRBJ1-1	TRBV2	.	CASRGRTEAFF
TRBJ2-5	TRBV7-3	.	CASSLTGQGPLETQYF
TRBJ1-6	TRBV13	.	CASRYSERGIVSPLHF
TRBJ1-6	TRBV6-5	.	CASTGQGRSPLHF
TRBJ1-4	TRBV20-1	once	CSARHSEKLFF
TRBJ1-3	TRBV5-1	.	CASSTGGGLLLGNTIYF
TRBJ2-6	TRBV5-1	.	CASSQGAFSGANVLTF
TRBJ2-7	TRBV11-3	few	CASRASTAYEQYF